One and the same sample provided the 21 T cell receptor beta chains below, sequenced in a study of blood T cell repertoires in COVID-19. Measured with immunoSEQ multiplex PCR; TCRdb has only the in-frame clones, and not every one. The data hold around 100,000 clones, with about 84% observed a single time. The sequenced sample consisted of peripheral blood. These receptors all come from a human donor in a cohort sampled during active COVID-19.

This clone was counted only a few times. This sequence joins TRBV10-2 and TRBJ2-1; weak D call: TRBD2 (6 bases). The V end lost 6 bases, the J end lost 5 bases, and 14 bases lay between the germline ends. The CDR3 has 14 amino acids. Per germline, CDR1 WSHSY and CDR2 SAAADI. Written as DNA, the CDR3 is TGCGCCAGCAGCCGGGACTCCTACAACAATGAGCAGTTCTTC. This gives the protein CASSRDSYNNEQFF.

Only a few counts were recorded for this clone. The genes are TRBV10-3 and TRBJ2-7; tentative D call: TRBD2 (6 bases). Germline V gene sequence: CDR1 ENHRY, CDR2 SYGVKD. CDR3 length: 14 amino acids. Trimming pared 6 bases from V and 3 bases from J, leaving 15 bases between. The chain's CDR3 is CAIRAGTEGYEQYF. The CDR3 DNA reads TGTGCCATCAGGGCAGGGACGGAGGGCTACGAGCAGTACTTC.

J is TRBJ1-1 and V is TRBV10-1; 10 bases line up with TRBD1. V gave up 6 bases and J gave up 5 bases; unmatched junction bases: 6. Looked up from germline, CDR1 is WNHNN and CDR2 is SYGVQD (reference sequence). CDR3 length equals 14 residues. For the CDR3, the DNA is TGCGCCAGCAGCGCGGGACAGGGGAGGACTGAAGCTTTCTTT. Amino acids: CASSAGQGRTEAFF.

This clone is a singleton in its sample. The J gene is TRBJ1-4, the V gene TRBV3-1 (or the pseudogene TRBV3-2), with TRBD1 identical over 8 bases. Germline CDR1 is LGHDT and CDR2 is YNNKEL (reference sequence). The CDR3 totals 17 residues. V lost 4 bases to trimming and J lost 3 bases; unmatched junction nucleotides: 10. CDR3 amino acids: CASSPRQGALPNEKLFF. The CDR3 coding sequence is TGTGCCAGCAGCCCCCGCCAGGGGGCGTTACCTAATGAAAAACTGTTTTTT.

The chain recombines TRBV7-2 with TRBJ1-3; TRBD1 matches at 7 bases. With V trimmed by 3 bases and J by 1 base, 3 bases remained unmatched. Germline values: CDR1 SGHTA, CDR2 FQGNSA. The CDR3 extends over 15 amino acids. CDR3 bases: TGTGCCAGCAGCTTCCTACAGGGGTCTGGAAACACCATATATTTT. Translated: CASSFLQGSGNTIYF.

The rearrangement links TRBV14 to TRBJ2-7, with TRBD1 identical over 9 bases. V lost 4 bases to trimming and J lost 4 bases; unmatched junction nucleotides: 8. The CDR3 is 15 amino acids. CDR1 and CDR2 (germline): SGHDN, FVKESK. The CDR3 DNA sequence: TGTGCCAGCAGCCCCTACAGGGGGCGCGGTTACGAGCAGTACTTC. Residues: CASSPYRGRGYEQYF.

The rearrangement links TRBV5-4 to TRBJ1-4, with unresolved D. Looked up from germline, CDR1 is SGHNT and CDR2 is YYREEE (reference sequence). Trimming took off 4 bases at V and 0 bases at J, with 7 bases between the two ends. This CDR3 contains 14 residues. CDR3 region: CASSKGATNEKLFF. CDR3 coding DNA: TGTGCCAGCAGCAAGGGAGCAACTAATGAAAAACTGTTTTTT.

The chain links TRBV28 to TRBJ1-4; 7 nucleotides align to TRBD1. The CDR3 is made up of 15 amino acids. Losses at the gene ends were 6 bases for V and 8 bases for J; bases not matched to a gene: 12. Germline CDR1 reads MDHEN; CDR2 reads SYDVKM. CDR3 in amino acids: CASSIRQGLEEKLFF. CDR3 DNA sequence: TGTGCCAGCAGCATCCGACAGGGCTTGGAGGAAAAACTGTTTTTT.

The chain links TRBV27 to TRBJ1-2; 8 bases align to TRBD1. The trim removed 6 bases at V and 6 bases at J, leaving 3 bases unmatched. This CDR3 is 12 amino acids long. The V gene's germline CDR1 is MNHEY and CDR2 SMNVEV (reference sequence). CDR3 sequence: CASRTGGDGYTF. CDR3 sequence (DNA): TGTGCCAGCAGAACAGGGGGAGATGGCTACACCTTC.

V usage is TRBV14 and J usage is TRBJ1-1; 12 bases align to TRBD1. The length of the CDR3 is 19 residues. CDR1 is SGHDN, CDR2 FVKESK, per germline. With V trimmed by 1 base and J by 2 bases, 11 bases remained unmatched. The CDR3 bases are TGTGCCAGCAGCCAAGTATCGAGGGACAGGGGGCTTCTTAACACTGAAGCTTTCTTT. Translated, it gives CASSQVSRDRGLLNTEAFF.

Only one count was recorded for this clone. V gene TRBV6-2 or TRBV6-3 combines with J gene TRBJ2-7, with 9 bases lining up with TRBD1. CDR3 length: 17 amino acids. The V segment lost 6 bases and the J segment 3 bases; nucleotides outside the gene matches: 15. CDR1 and CDR2 from the germline V gene are MNHEY and SVGEGT. In nucleotides, the CDR3 is TGTGCCAGCAGCTTCGGGACAGGGCAGCCGTACCGCTACGAGCAGTACTTC. Translating it yields CASSFGTGQPYRYEQYF.

The count of this clone is one. V and J are TRBV3-1 (or the pseudogene TRBV3-2) and TRBJ2-3, with 11 bases lining up with TRBD2. V shed 4 bases and J 5 bases; nucleotides not matched to a gene: 5. Germline-derived CDR1 and CDR2 are LGHDT and YNNKEL (reference sequence). CDR3 length equals 15 residues. In DNA form, the CDR3 reads TGTGCCAGCAGCCGGGTTAGCGGGAGGGTAGATACGCAGTATTTT. It translates to CASSRVSGRVDTQYF.

The chain links TRBV4-3 to TRBJ2-7; 8 positions match TRBD2. The CDR3 covers 15 residues. V shed 0 bases and J 0 bases; nucleotides not matched to a gene: 1. Germline CDR1 and CDR2: LGHNA and YSLEER. In DNA form, the CDR3 reads TGCGCCAGCAGCCAAGATGGGACTAGCTCCTACGAGCAGTACTTC. This sequence encodes CASSQDGTSSYEQYF.

The chain is built from TRBV14 and TRBJ2-1; TRBD2 matches at 10 bases. Per the germline V gene, CDR1 is SGHDN and CDR2 is FVKESK. The junction had 2 bases not matched to a gene; V was cut back by 2 bases and J by 4 bases. The CDR3 has 15 residues. The CDR3 here is CASSQRTSGYNEQFF. The CDR3 DNA reads as TGTGCCAGCAGCCAACGGACTAGCGGATACAATGAGCAGTTCTTC.

This sequence joins TRBV20-1 and TRBJ2-6, with D hard to call. Trimming pared 3 bases from V and 1 base from J, leaving 7 bases between. CDR1 and CDR2 (germline): DFQATT, SNEGSKA (reference sequence). This CDR3 has 14 amino acids. The CDR3 region has the DNA TGCAGTGCTAGTGAGGCATCTGGGGCCAACGTCCTGACTTTC. Translating it yields CSASEASGANVLTF.

The chain couples TRBV28 to TRBJ2-2; the match to TRBD2 covers 8 bases. The CDR3 has 15 residues. Germline V lookup: CDR1 MDHEN, CDR2 SYDVKM. The J segment lost 6 bases and the V segment lost 0 bases, leaving 3 bases of the junction unmatched. The CDR3 is CASSLWYGRAGELFF. The CDR3 coding sequence is TGTGCCAGCAGTTTATGGTACGGGAGGGCCGGGGAGCTGTTTTTT.

This chain uses TRBV9 with TRBJ1-3; D might be TRBD1 (5 bases). This CDR3 has 16 amino acids. The germline V gene encodes CDR1 SGDLS and CDR2 YYNGEE. V was shortened by 4 bases and J by 0 bases, with 14 bases between the two germline ends. CDR3 in DNA: TGTGCCAGCAGCCAGATGGGGGGGATCTCTGGAAACACCATATATTTT. As protein: CASSQMGGISGNTIYF.

J is TRBJ2-3 and V is TRBV6-1; the match to TRBD2 covers 7 bases. The V gene end was trimmed by 4 bases and the J gene end by 0 bases; junction bases not matched to a gene: 7. This CDR3 is built from 16 residues. Germline CDR1 is MNHNS and CDR2 is SASEGT. CDR3 amino acids: CASSAGTIASTDTQYF. The CDR3 DNA sequence: TGTGCCAGCAGTGCCGGGACTATCGCTAGCACAGATACGCAGTATTTT.

This chain uses TRBV29-1 with TRBJ2-2, with TRBD1 matching over 7 bases. The CDR3 runs to 13 residues. The trim removed 2 bases at V and 5 bases at J, leaving 2 bases unmatched. The germline gives CDR1 SQVTM, CDR2 ANQGSEA. CDR3: CSVESQGTGELFF. For the CDR3, the DNA is TGCAGCGTTGAATCACAGGGGACCGGGGAGCTGTTTTTT.

This clone turned up a few times. V and J are TRBV6-5 and TRBJ2-1; TRBD2 agrees at 11 bases. The trim removed 8 bases at V and 4 bases at J, leaving 1 base unmatched. CDR1 and CDR2 (germline): MNHEY, SVGAGI. The CDR3 runs 13 residues. CDR3 in amino acids: CASWTSGYNEQFF. The CDR3 DNA reads TGTGCCAGCTGGACTAGCGGGTACAATGAGCAGTTCTTC.

The chain has TRBV3-1 (or the pseudogene TRBV3-2) and TRBJ2-7, with D possibly TRBD1 on 5 matching bases. Trimming took 0 bases from V and 2 from J, leaving 11 bases between them. This CDR3 has 15 residues. Germline V CDR1 and CDR2: LGHDT, YNNKEL (reference sequence). CDR3 sequence reads: CASSQDWGRAYEQYF. The CDR3 DNA is TGTGCCAGCAGCCAAGATTGGGGCAGGGCCTACGAGCAGTACTTC.